This T cell receptor (beta chain) was sequenced during a study of T cells after yellow fever vaccination. Study-wide results and limits: On re-exposure, the response was weaker but peaked faster, at day 5 versus 15. Clonotypes appearing in both CD4 and CD8 compartments existed, and their share was small.

This clonotype was detected many times. Antigen unknown. TCRdb passed the 5' RACE reads through MiXCR, listing each CDR3 protein once. Counted here are 300,000 to 400,000 distinct CDR3 sequences, around 12% occurring once; the ten biggest clones make up 2.5% to 4%. From germline, CDR1 is LGHNA and CDR2 YSLEER. The CDR3 extends over 16 amino acids. Trimming shortened V by 3 bases and J by 8 bases, and 19 bases separated the two germline ends. V usage is TRBV4-3 and J usage is TRBJ1-4, with TRBD1 as a possible D gene (6 bases). The sequences come from CD4+ T cells sorted from PBMCs, collected 15 days after the yellow fever booster vaccination. The clonotype originates from a man younger than 35 who received the YFV17D yellow fever vaccine. The CDR3 spells CASSQRPRGAGEKLFF. The CDR3 nucleotides are TGCGCCAGCAGCCAGAGACCCCGGGGGGCGGGAGAAAAACTGTTTTTT.